A single sample gave rise to the 10 T cell receptor beta chains below, sequenced in a study of blood T cell repertoires in COVID-19. Method: immunoSEQ multiplex PCR; TCRdb's copy keeps in-frame clones and lacks some. The repertoire holds about 130,000 clones, with around nine tenths as singletons. The sample taken for sequencing was peripheral blood. These receptors all stem from a man in his forties or fifties with active COVID-19.

The V and J genes are TRBV7-9 and TRBJ2-3, with no clear D. Germline V gives CDR1 SEHNR, CDR2 FQNEAQ (reference sequence). The CDR3 length is 11 residues. Trimming left V 3 bases short and J 8 bases short, with 6 bases between. CDR3 coding DNA: TGTGCCAGCAGCTTTGTTAGTACGCAGTATTTT. Its translation: CASSFVSTQYF.

The J gene is TRBJ1-4, the V gene TRBV19, with D possibly being TRBD1 (6 bases). The CDR3 has 17 residues. V was cut by 1 base and J by 3 bases, with 15 bases left in between. Germline CDR1 reads LNHDA; CDR2 reads SQIVND (reference sequence). CDR3 sequence reads: CASSIVGKTGSNEKLFF. In nucleotides, the CDR3 is TGTGCCAGTAGTATAGTGGGGAAAACAGGGTCTAATGAAAAACTGTTTTTT.

This clone was detected only a few times. The V call is TRBV7-9, the J call TRBJ1-1; D remains ambiguous. This CDR3 spans 15 amino acids. The germline V gene encodes CDR1 SEHNR and CDR2 FQNEAQ (reference sequence). Trimming stripped 1 base from V and 1 base from J, with 10 bases between. This CDR3 reads CASSLVEGTNTEAFF. CDR3 in DNA: TGTGCCAGCAGCTTAGTGGAGGGAACGAACACTGAAGCTTTCTTT.

This chain connects TRBV6-1 to TRBJ2-2; D remains ambiguous. This CDR3 is 17 amino acids long. The V gene lost 2 bases and the J gene lost 2 bases, with 15 bases spanning the gap. Germline V gene data show CDR1 as MNHNS and CDR2 as SASEGT. CDR3 amino acids: CASSESANRLNTGELFF. The CDR3 coding sequence is TGTGCCAGCAGTGAAAGTGCGAACAGATTAAACACCGGGGAGCTGTTTTTT.

The CDR3 spells CASSFEAGGNNSPLHF. In nucleotides, the CDR3 is TGCGCCAGCAGCTTCGAGGCAGGGGGCAATAATTCACCCCTCCACTTT. The V call is TRBV5-1, the J call TRBJ1-6; 8 bases are shared with TRBD1. The ends lost 2 bases at V and 5 bases at J; junction bases unmatched: 6. The CDR3 is made up of 16 amino acids. CDR1 and CDR2 from the germline V gene are SGHRS and YFSETQ.

This chain connects TRBV12-3 or TRBV12-4 to TRBJ2-1; 11 bases are a match to TRBD2. The junction had 9 bases not matched to a gene; V was cut back by 6 bases and J by 14 bases. The CDR3 has 13 amino acids. CDR3 amino acids: CASSTSGSDAKFF. Written as DNA, the CDR3 is TGTGCCAGCAGCACTAGCGGGAGTGACGCCAAGTTCTTC.

The V gene is TRBV2, the J gene TRBJ2-5; D is possibly TRBD2 (5 bases). The CDR3 sequence is 15 residues long. The germline CDR1 and CDR2 sequences are SNHLY and FYNNEI. Trimming took 3 bases from V and 5 from J, leaving 16 bases between them. The CDR3 reads CASSDEDFRGETQYF. As DNA, the CDR3 is TGTGCCAGCAGTGACGAGGACTTCCGCGGGGAGACCCAGTACTTC.

The chain couples TRBV12-3 or TRBV12-4 to TRBJ1-1; 7 positions match TRBD1. This CDR3 is built from 13 residues. V trimming: 6 bases; J trimming: 5 bases; junction bases outside the gene matches: 6. The CDR3 protein is CASRRGPVTEAFF. CDR3 in DNA: TGTGCCAGCAGGAGGGGGCCGGTGACTGAAGCTTTCTTT.

The chain couples TRBV29-1 to TRBJ1-2, with D unclear. The CDR3 sequence is 10 residues long. Between the trimmed V and J ends, which lost 4 bases and 4 bases, there was a span of 4 bases. Germline CDR1 reads SQVTM; CDR2 reads ANQGSEA. CDR3 coding DNA: TGCAGCGTTGCTAGCTATGGCTACACCTTC. Translation: CSVASYGYTF.

The chain couples TRBV18 to TRBJ2-7; D may be TRBD1 (7 bases). The ends were cut back, 9 bases at V and 3 bases at J, with 15 bases in the middle. Germline V CDR1 and CDR2: KGHSH, LQKENI. The CDR3 has 13 amino acids. DNA for the CDR3: TGTGCCAGTGCGGGACAGATAAGCTACGAGCAGTACGTC. Its translation is CASAGQISYEQYV.